Sequencing of this TCR beta chain was carried out in a study of cytotoxic CD8 clonotypes in ibrutinib-treated CLL. CDR3 length: 13 amino acids. The germline V gene has CDR1 SGHTA and CDR2 FQGNSA. V was trimmed by 4 bases and J by 8 bases, leaving 12 bases between them. Data came from immunoSEQ multiplex PCR; TCRdb stores just in-frame clones and leaves some out. Seen here are tens of thousands of clones, about three quarters observed once, and the top ten hold 45% to 65%. The J gene is TRBJ1-5, the V gene TRBV7-2; D is undetermined. The sequence was collected from a human donor with chronic lymphocytic leukemia. The sample was PBMCs, taken after 24 months of ibrutinib treatment. The CDR3 sequence is CASSSGILEPQHF. The CDR3, as DNA: TGTGCCAGCAGCTCCGGGATCCTGGAGCCCCAGCATTTT. Filled out from reference TRBV7-2 and TRBJ1-5, the complete variable domain reads GAGVSQSPSNKVTEKGKDVELRCDPISGHTALYWYRQSLGQGLEFLIYFQGNSAPDKSGLPSDRFSAERTGGSVSTLTIQRTQQEDSAVYLCASSSGILEPQHFGDGTRLSIL.